The T cell receptor (beta chain) under discussion was sequenced for a study of regulatory T cells in long-lasting Graves disease. Relying on iRepertoire HTBI primers and Arm-PCR of CDR3 regions, the team built TCR beta libraries. Per the authors' pipeline: The identification of 50 to 65 TRBV and roughly 14 TRBJ segments was made across samples. From the multiplex PCR reads, TCRdb called clonotypes with MiXCR, one entry per CDR3 protein. TCRdb, not the authors, supplied the V and J calls. The data contain roughly 490,000 distinct CDR3 sequences, 20% to 25% of them singletons. Sample time point: persistent/refractory GD, antithyroid drugs over 5 years with positive TRAb. Construction of the TCR library relied on RNA isolated from PBMCs. Findings of the study overall: Persistent cases favored TRBV28, TRBJ1-2 and TRBJ2-5. Persistent cases of Graves' showed reduced TCR diversity relative to newly diagnosed patients. What was studied was peripheral blood only, and not thyroid tissue.

Trimming shortened V by 3 bases and J by 7 bases, and 19 bases separated the two germline ends. This CDR3 has 15 residues. CDR1 and CDR2 (germline): MDHEN, SYDVKM. This clonotype was counted at least ten times. Antigen: not known. The source material was peripheral blood mononuclear cells (PBMCs), sampled when the disease was refractory, from a patient treated with antithyroid drugs. The V call is TRBV28, the J call TRBJ2-7; no reliable D call. This TCR came from a female donor with Graves disease. For the CDR3, the DNA is TGTGCCAGCAGTTTCTTTGTGGCTCCAAAGGGAGAGCAGTACTTC. This gives the protein CASSFFVAPKGEQYF.